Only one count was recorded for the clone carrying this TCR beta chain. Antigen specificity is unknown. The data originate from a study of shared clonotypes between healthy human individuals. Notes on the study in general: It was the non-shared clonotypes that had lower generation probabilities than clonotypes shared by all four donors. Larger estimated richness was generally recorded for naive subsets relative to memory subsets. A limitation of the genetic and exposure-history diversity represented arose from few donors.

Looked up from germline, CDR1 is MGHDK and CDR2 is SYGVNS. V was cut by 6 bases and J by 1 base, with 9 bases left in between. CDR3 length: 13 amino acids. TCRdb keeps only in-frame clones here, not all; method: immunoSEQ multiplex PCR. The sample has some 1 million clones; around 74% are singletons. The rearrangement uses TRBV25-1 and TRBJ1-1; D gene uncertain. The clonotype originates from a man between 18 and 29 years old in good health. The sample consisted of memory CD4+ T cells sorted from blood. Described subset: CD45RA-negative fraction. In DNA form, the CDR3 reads TGTGCCAGCAGACACGACTCGAACACTGAAGCTTTCTTT. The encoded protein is CASRHDSNTEAFF.